These 13 T cell receptor beta chains were sequenced from one sample in a study of blood T cells in healthy people across ages. Together with a sample-barcoded 5' primer, a J-beta primer mix was included in a second PCR lasting about 6 to 11 cycles. TCRdb ran MiXCR on the 5' RACE reads and lists one entry per CDR3 protein. The sample has hundreds of thousands of distinct CDR3 sequences, less than 60% seen once. Sequencing input: blood. The receptors here all came from an elderly man in good health.

This clonotype was picked up a small number of times. A much larger clone differs from this one at a single base, so this may be a read error. CDR3 in DNA: TGTGCCAGCAGCTTCGTTGGGGGGAGACCCTACGAGCAGTACTTC. It specifies CASSFVGGRPYEQYF. The genes are TRBV5-5 and TRBJ2-7; TRBD2 is a possible D gene (6 bases). The CDR3 sequence is 15 residues long. In germline, CDR1 is SGHKS, CDR2 YYEKEE (reference sequence). Trimming stripped 2 bases from V and 2 bases from J, with 14 bases between.

This rearrangement joins TRBV28 to TRBJ2-7; 8 bases are shared with TRBD1. CDR3 length equals 13 residues. CDR1 is MDHEN and CDR2 is SYDVKM in the germline V gene. V lost 5 bases and J lost 11; bases outside the gene matches: 11. The CDR3 region has the DNA TGTGCCAGCAGTCTTATGAGGACAGGGTGGGAGTACTTC. As protein: CASSLMRTGWEYF.

The chain couples TRBV18 to TRBJ1-3; D is unresolved. This CDR3 is built from 13 residues. V lost 2 bases and J 4 bases, leaving 6 bases between the germline ends. Germline CDR1 and CDR2: KGHSH and LQKENI. The CDR3: CASSPGVGNTIYF. The CDR3, as DNA: TGTGCCAGCTCACCAGGAGTCGGAAACACCATATATTTT.

This clonotype was picked up a small number of times. The V and J genes are TRBV2 and TRBJ2-1; 7 nucleotides match TRBD2. The CDR3 consists of 15 residues. Trimming took 8 bases from V and 10 from J; bases not matched to a gene: 17. Germline V gene data show CDR1 as SNHLY and CDR2 as FYNNEI. In nucleotides, the CDR3 is TGTGCCAGCCTAACTAGCGTGAGCCGCCTCGGAGAGCAGTTCTTC. Encoded protein: CASLTSVSRLGEQFF.

This clonotype has more than one count but fewer than ten. The rearrangement joins TRBV10-3 to TRBJ2-7, with D perhaps matching TRBD1 or TRBD2 (5 bases each). V was clipped by 5 bases and J by 4 bases, with 18 bases between them. The CDR3 is 15 amino acids. CDR1 ENHRY and CDR2 SYGVKD come from the germline V gene. The CDR3 sequence is CAISPGTSGIYEQYF. As DNA, the CDR3 is TGTGCCATCAGTCCCGGGACGTCGGGGATTTACGAGCAGTACTTC.

This clonotype occurred many times. This chain links TRBV12-3 or TRBV12-4 with TRBJ2-7; 8 bases map to TRBD1. This CDR3 is 15 amino acids long. The J segment lost 0 bases and the V segment lost 2 bases, leaving 3 bases of the junction unmatched. CDR3 coding DNA: TGTGCCAGCAGTTTACCCCAGGGGGCCTCCTACGAGCAGTACTTC. It yields the protein CASSLPQGASYEQYF.

The rearrangement joins TRBV20-1 to TRBJ2-1, with 7 bases matching TRBD2. Looked up from germline, CDR1 is DFQATT and CDR2 is SNEGSKA (reference sequence). The trim removed 3 bases at V and 0 bases at J, leaving 8 bases unmatched. The CDR3 length is 16 residues. CDR3 DNA: TGCAGTGCTAGGACCTGGCGGGAGAGCTCCTACAATGAGCAGTTCTTC. Translating it yields CSARTWRESSYNEQFF.

This chain uses TRBV6-6 with TRBJ2-7; 9 bases align to TRBD1. This CDR3 is built from 16 residues. Germline-derived CDR1 and CDR2 are MNHNY and SVGAGI (reference sequence). The junction had 7 bases not matched to a gene; V was cut back by 0 bases and J by 4 bases. The chain's CDR3 is CASSYSSGTGPYEQYF. The CDR3 DNA follows: TGTGCCAGCAGTTACTCATCCGGGACAGGGCCATACGAGCAGTACTTC.

This clonotype occurred a few times. The V and J genes are TRBV20-1 and TRBJ2-1; TRBD2 agrees at 7 bases. Germline trimming cut 0 bases from V and 7 bases from J; bases unmatched to any gene: 15. The CDR3 loop spans 17 amino acids. The germline V gene has CDR1 DFQATT and CDR2 SNEGSKA (reference sequence). The DNA for the CDR3 is TGCAGTGCTAGAGATCTACTGAACCTGGCGGGAGTTAATGAGCAGTTCTTC. This gives the protein CSARDLLNLAGVNEQFF.

This clonotype was counted a few times. The chain uses TRBV5-1 and TRBJ2-7, with TRBD1 identical over 8 bases. This CDR3 contains 14 residues. Germline loops: CDR1 SGHRS, CDR2 YFSETQ. V shed 3 bases and J 2 bases; nucleotides not matched to a gene: 4. The CDR3 nucleotides read TGCGCCAGCAGCTACAGGACAGGGACCTACGAGCAGTACTTC. This codes for CASSYRTGTYEQYF.

This chain uses TRBV9 with TRBJ2-2; D uncertain. This CDR3 spans 14 amino acids. Germline V gene lookup returns CDR1 SGDLS and CDR2 YYNGEE. V was shortened by 2 bases and J by 3 bases, with 8 bases between the two germline ends. In nucleotides, the CDR3 is TGTGCCAGCAGCGTCAACAGTCACACCGGGGAGCTGTTTTTT. Amino acids: CASSVNSHTGELFF.

This clonotype was detected only a few times. The chain uses TRBV5-1 and TRBJ2-7; no clear D gene. Trimming removed 5 bases from V and 1 base from J, with 10 bases in between. This CDR3 has 13 amino acids. Germline-derived CDR1 and CDR2 are SGHRS and YFSETQ. This chain's CDR3 is CASSPPVSYEQYF. Written as DNA, the CDR3 is TGCGCCAGCAGTCCCCCGGTATCCTACGAGCAGTACTTC.

In its sample, this clonotype was seen a few times. The chain has TRBV6-1 and TRBJ2-5, with 10 bases fitting TRBD2. This CDR3 is built from 18 residues. V shed 0 bases, J shed 11 bases, and the junction held 18 bases outside the gene matches. CDR1 is MNHNS, CDR2 SASEGT, per germline. As DNA, the CDR3 is TGTGCCAGCAGTGAAGCGCTCCTGATTAGCGGGAGGATGGATGAGCAGTACTTC. Translated: CASSEALLISGRMDEQYF.